This T cell receptor (beta chain) emerged from a study of blood T cell repertoires in COVID-19. Study in general: There were acute and convalescent COVID-19 samples, and they came from the United States, Italy and Spain. Sample material is recorded as cDNA or gDNA derived from T cells, B-cell-depleted T cells, or PBMCs.

Only in-frame clones appear in the TCRdb table, and some are missing; sequencing was by immunoSEQ multiplex PCR. The sample yields around 300,000 clones, about 89% seen once. Recovered participants had two consecutive negative NP/OP PCR tests, healthcare professional clearance, or symptom resolution. Germline V CDR1 and CDR2: SGHRS, YFSETQ. This CDR3 is 14 amino acids long. V was pared by 0 bases and J by 5 bases, with 11 bases between. On this clone itself: The same CDR3 arises from other DNA sequences in this sample as well.

The TCR originated in a woman in her thirties or forties who had recovered from COVID-19. Sample: PBMCs or T cells enriched from blood (not recorded which). The chain joins TRBV5-1 to TRBJ2-5; possible D gene TRBD2, 5 bases. The chain's CDR3 is CASSLEAGGETQYF. The CDR3 DNA reads TGCGCCAGCAGCTTGGAGGCGGGTGGGGAGACCCAGTACTTC.